A single T cell receptor beta chain is shown here with its context. Its antigen is still unknown. These data come from a study of shared clonotypes between healthy human individuals. Whole-study context: Researchers drew samples from two women and a few men aged 18 to 49. Study results and limitations: Among the subsets, naive ones generally showed larger estimated richness than memory ones. Large sequencing depth failed to make sorted-subset sequencing complete, rarefaction showed.

The protocol was immunoSEQ multiplex PCR, while the TCRdb copy is restricted to in-frame clones and leaves out a portion. The profile shows about 2 million clones, less than 95% of them singletons. Germline V lookup: CDR1 SGHTA, CDR2 FQGNSA. CDR3 length: 15 residues. V shed 1 base, J shed 4 bases, and the junction held 4 bases outside the gene matches. Naivety among CD8 cells was defined by CD45RO negativity and positive CCR7 selection, thereby excluding terminally differentiated effector memory CD45RA+ cells. The study enrolled healthy HIV-negative adults without recent acute infections or vaccinations as donors.

The source is a man younger than 30 in good health. V is TRBV7-2 and J is TRBJ2-1; TRBD2 matches 7 bases. Sequenced input: naive CD8+ T cells sorted from blood. The CDR3 region is CASSLEAGIYNEQFF. The CDR3 DNA sequence: TGTGCCAGCAGCTTAGAAGCGGGGATTTACAATGAGCAGTTCTTC.